This TCR beta chain comes out of a study of T cells in Graves' hyperthyroidism and ophthalmopathy. This clonotype has ten or more counts. Patients aged 18 to 65 with hyperthyroidism were newly diagnosed, with duration under 2 months. The study left out patients who had uncontrolled infection, other autoimmune disease, pregnancy or lactation. TCR beta CDR3 region amplification was performed from RNA transcripts. The study used the HTBI primer set for a first-round RT-PCR of the TCR CDR3. TCRdb independently ran MiXCR on the multiplex PCR reads; one entry per CDR3 protein. Found here are approximately 590,000 distinct CDR3 sequences, more than 45% of them singletons; the top ten hold roughly 8.2%. The CDR3 sequence is 13 residues long. Deletions cut 2 bases from V and 6 bases from J, with 11 bases between. The V gene's germline CDR1 is SEHNR and CDR2 FQNEAQ (reference sequence).

This TCR derives from a woman aged 18 to 35 with Graves' hyperthyroidism. Sequencing used peripheral blood or thyroid tissue (not recorded which). The chain has TRBV7-9 and TRBJ2-7; D may be TRBD1 (6 bases). CDR3 in DNA: TGTGCCAGCAGCTTAACTCAGGGGCGCGAGCAGTACTTC. Protein sequence: CASSLTQGREQYF.